These 15 T cell receptor beta chains came from one sample sequenced in a study of blood T cell repertoires in COVID-19. Data came from immunoSEQ multiplex PCR; TCRdb stores just in-frame clones and leaves some out. The sample includes about 220,000 clones, 84% of them seen just once. The sequencing sample was made of peripheral blood. The receptors stem from a man between 45 and 60 years old with active or convalescent COVID-19.

The chain couples TRBV7-6 to TRBJ2-1; 11 bases fit TRBD2. CDR1 is SGHVS and CDR2 is FNYEAQ in the germline V gene. This CDR3 spans 15 amino acids. J gave up 4 bases and V 5 bases, and 4 bases lay outside the gene matches. The CDR3 coding sequence is TGTGCCAGCAGCGGGGGACTAGCGGTATACAATGAGCAGTTCTTC. This sequence encodes CASSGGLAVYNEQFF.

This chain uses TRBV15 with TRBJ2-1; 16 bases agree with TRBD2. The CDR3 covers 16 residues. CDR1 and CDR2 from the germline V gene are LNHNV and YYDKDF (reference sequence). V was clipped by 2 bases and J by 8 bases; unmatched bases: 3. CDR3 sequence (DNA): TGTGCCACCAGCAGAATGGGACTAGCGGGAGGGGATGAGCAGTTCTTC. Translating gives CATSRMGLAGGDEQFF. The full variable domain, in which reference TRBV15 and TRBJ2-1 provide the parts outside the CDR3, is DAMVIQNPRYQVTQFGKPVTLSCSQTLNHNVMYWYQQKSSQAPKLLFHYYDKDFNNEADTPDNFQSRRPNTSFCFLDIRSPGLGDTAMYLCATSRMGLAGGDEQFFGPGTRLTVL.

V and J are TRBV19 and TRBJ2-3, with D possibly being TRBD1 (6 bases). The germline V and J ends were trimmed by 4 bases and 3 bases, with 8 bases remaining between them. CDR1 and CDR2 (germline): LNHDA, SQIVND (reference sequence). This CDR3 is built from 13 residues. The DNA of the CDR3 is TGTGCCAGTAGTAGACAGGTGACAGATACGCAGTATTTT. Its protein is CASSRQVTDTQYF. Drawing the rest from reference TRBV19 and TRBJ2-3, the complete variable domain is DGGITQSPKYLFRKEGQNVTLSCEQNLNHDAMYWYRQDPGQGLRLIYYSQIVNDFQKGDIAEGYSVSREKKESFPLTVTSAQKNPTAFYLCASSRQVTDTQYFGPGTRLTVL.

The chain carries TRBV6-2 or TRBV6-3 and TRBJ2-5; 12 bases are shared with TRBD2. The CDR3 runs 18 residues. V trimming: 6 bases; J trimming: 4 bases; junction bases outside the gene matches: 15. Per germline, CDR1 MNHEY and CDR2 SVGEGT. DNA for the CDR3: TGTGCCAGCAGCCCTCCCCCCAGGACTAGCGGGGTATTAGAGACCCAGTACTTC. Translated: CASSPPPRTSGVLETQYF.

The chain has TRBV4-3 and TRBJ1-6; the match to TRBD1 covers 7 bases. With 1 base clipped from V and 8 bases from J, the junction kept 5 bases outside the gene matches. This CDR3 comprises 15 residues. Germline CDR1 LGHNA, CDR2 YSLEER. CDR3 nucleotide sequence: TGCGCCAGCAGCCAAGGGGACAGCTCCTATTCACCCCTCCACTTT. Translated: CASSQGDSSYSPLHF.

This chain connects TRBV27 to TRBJ1-2; TRBD1 agrees at 8 bases. CDR3 length: 13 amino acids. Germline CDR1 and CDR2: MNHEY and SMNVEV (reference sequence). V was clipped by 6 bases and J by 5 bases; unmatched bases: 5. The CDR3 is CASSLDRGYGYTF. The CDR3 region has the DNA TGTGCCAGCAGCCTCGACAGGGGTTATGGCTACACCTTC.

The rearrangement joins TRBV9 to TRBJ1-3; the match to TRBD1 covers 10 bases. CDR1 is SGDLS and CDR2 is YYNGEE in the germline V gene. V lost 3 bases and J lost 2; bases outside the gene matches: 5. The CDR3 has 16 amino acids. As DNA, the CDR3 is TGTGCCAGCAGCGCTTCCGGGACAGGGGCTGGAAACACCATATATTTT. Amino acid sequence: CASSASGTGAGNTIYF. The full variable domain, rest sourced from reference TRBV9 and TRBJ1-3, is DSGVTQTPKHLITATGQRVTLRCSPRSGDLSVYWYQQSLDQGLQFLIQYYNGEERAKGNILERFSAQQFPDLHSELNLSSLELGDSALYFCASSASGTGAGNTIYFGEGSWLTVV.

The chain links TRBV7-9 to TRBJ2-6, with D unresolved. CDR3 size: 18 residues. Trimming shortened V by 1 base and J by 0 bases, and 13 bases separated the two germline ends. Germline V gene lookup returns CDR1 SEHNR and CDR2 FQNEAQ (reference sequence). The CDR3: CASSLVVAVLSGANVLTF. In nucleotides, the CDR3 is TGTGCCAGCAGCTTAGTGGTGGCAGTCCTCTCTGGGGCCAACGTCCTGACTTTC.

This clone has a single count. The chain joins TRBV5-1 to TRBJ2-1; D is perhaps TRBD1 (5 bases). The CDR3 covers 15 residues. Germline loops: CDR1 SGHRS, CDR2 YFSETQ. Trimming left V 3 bases short and J 0 bases short, with 10 bases between. The CDR3: CASSSTGISYNEQFF. Here the CDR3 DNA reads TGCGCCAGCAGCTCCACAGGAATCTCCTACAATGAGCAGTTCTTC.

This chain joins TRBV6-5 and TRBJ1-2; 8 positions agree with TRBD1. Germline V CDR1 and CDR2: MNHEY, SVGAGI. This CDR3 region has 15 residues. V lost 2 bases and J lost 4; bases outside the gene matches: 6. The CDR3 loop is CASSYQQGGGYGYTF. The CDR3 nucleotides are TGTGCCAGCAGTTACCAACAGGGGGGGGGCTATGGCTACACCTTC.

For the CDR3, the DNA is TGTGCCAGCAGCTTTCAGGGAAGTTTAGGGGGCTACACCTTC. Translation gives CASSFQGSLGGYTF. The rearrangement uses TRBV5-5 and TRBJ1-2; D is possibly TRBD1 (5 bases). Trimming took 2 bases from V and 8 from J, leaving 16 bases between them. Germline CDR1 is SGHKS and CDR2 is YYEKEE (reference sequence). This CDR3 spans 14 amino acids. Full variable domain (rest looked up from reference TRBV5-5 and TRBJ1-2): DAGVTQSPTHLIKTRGQQVTLRCSPISGHKSVSWYQQVLGQGPQFIFQYYEKEERGRGNFPDRFSARQFPNYSSELNVNALLLGDSALYLCASSFQGSLGGYTFGSGTRLTVV.

This chain connects TRBV4-1 to TRBJ2-2; possible D gene TRBD2, 6 bases. Germline CDR1 is MGHRA and CDR2 is YSYEKL. The CDR3 is 16 residues long. V was cut by 0 bases and J by 7 bases, with 15 bases left in between. The CDR3 DNA reads as TGCGCCAGCAGCCAAGAACACCGGGAGTGGAACGGGGAGCTGTTTTTT. It yields the protein CASSQEHREWNGELFF.

Concerning this clone itself: One junction end does not reproduce the germline sequence, and a read error may be involved. The rearrangement uses TRBV10-3 and TRBJ2-3, with 7 bases matching TRBD2. The CDR3 spans 17 residues. From germline, CDR1 is ENHRY and CDR2 SYGVKD. The CDR3 is CASSLGWGGPSTDTQYF. CDR3 nucleotide sequence: TGTGCCAGCAGTCTGGGGTGGGGGGGTCCTAGCACAGATACGCAGTATTTT.

The chain has TRBV11-2 and TRBJ2-7, with TRBD1 matching over 8 bases. Unmatched junction bases numbered 5, after V lost 4 bases and J lost 12 bases. This CDR3 comprises 11 residues. Per germline, CDR1 SGHAT and CDR2 FQNNGV. CDR3 sequence (DNA): TGTGCCAGCAGCTCAGGGGGCGAGTCGTACTTC. Its translation is CASSSGGESYF.

This chain links TRBV6-6 with TRBJ2-7, with TRBD1 matching over 7 bases. CDR3 size: 15 residues. After removal of 6 bases from V and 4 bases from J, the junction contained 12 bases not matched to a gene. In germline, CDR1 is MNHNY, CDR2 SVGAGI (reference sequence). The CDR3 is CASSPRQGRGYEQYV. The CDR3 bases are TGTGCCAGCAGCCCTAGACAGGGCCGCGGTTACGAGCAGTACGTC.